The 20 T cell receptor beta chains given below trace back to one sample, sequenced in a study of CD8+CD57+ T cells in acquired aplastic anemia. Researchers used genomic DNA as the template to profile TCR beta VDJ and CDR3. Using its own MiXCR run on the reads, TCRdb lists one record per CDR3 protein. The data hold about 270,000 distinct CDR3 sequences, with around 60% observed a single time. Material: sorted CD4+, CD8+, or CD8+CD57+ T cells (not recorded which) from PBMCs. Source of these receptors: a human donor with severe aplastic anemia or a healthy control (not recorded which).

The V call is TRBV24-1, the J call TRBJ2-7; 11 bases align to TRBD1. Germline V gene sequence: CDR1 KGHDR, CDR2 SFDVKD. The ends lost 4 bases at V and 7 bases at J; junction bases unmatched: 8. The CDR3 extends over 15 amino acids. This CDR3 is CATSDEGQGAREQYF. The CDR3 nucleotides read TGTGCCACCAGTGACGAAGGACAGGGGGCGCGGGAGCAGTACTTC.

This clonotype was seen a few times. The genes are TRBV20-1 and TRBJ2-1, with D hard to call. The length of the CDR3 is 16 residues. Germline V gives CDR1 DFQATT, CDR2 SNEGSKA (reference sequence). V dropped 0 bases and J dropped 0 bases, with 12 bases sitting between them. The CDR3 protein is CSARDPDKSSYNEQFF. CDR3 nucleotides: TGCAGTGCTAGAGATCCCGACAAAAGCTCCTACAATGAGCAGTTCTTC.

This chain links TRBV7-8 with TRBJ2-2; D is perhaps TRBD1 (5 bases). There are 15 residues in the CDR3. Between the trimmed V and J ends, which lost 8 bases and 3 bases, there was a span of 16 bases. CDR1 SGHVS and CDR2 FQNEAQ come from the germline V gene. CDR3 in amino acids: CASDFSAGHTGELFF. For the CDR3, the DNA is TGTGCCAGCGATTTCTCGGCAGGGCACACCGGGGAGCTGTTTTTT.

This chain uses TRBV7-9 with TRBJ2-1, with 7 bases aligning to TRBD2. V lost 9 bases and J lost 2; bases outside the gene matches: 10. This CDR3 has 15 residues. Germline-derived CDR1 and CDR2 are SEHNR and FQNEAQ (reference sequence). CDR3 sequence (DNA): TGTGCCAGTAGTATGGGCGGGAGTGCCTACAATGAGCAGTTCTTC. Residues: CASSMGGSAYNEQFF.

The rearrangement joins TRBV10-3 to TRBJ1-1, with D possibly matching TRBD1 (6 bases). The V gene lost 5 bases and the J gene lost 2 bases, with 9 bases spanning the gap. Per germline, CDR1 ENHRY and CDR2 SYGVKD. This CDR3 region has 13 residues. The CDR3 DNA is TGTGCCATCAGTAAGGGGGGTAACACTGAAGCTTTCTTT. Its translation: CAISKGGNTEAFF.

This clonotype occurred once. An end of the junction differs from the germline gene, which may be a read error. This chain's CDR3 is CASSLAGGKNEQFF. The CDR3 bases are TGCGCCAGCAGCTTAGCGGGAGGGAAGAATGAGCAGTTCTTC. The rearrangement joins TRBV7-2 to TRBJ2-1; 11 positions match TRBD2. Germline V gene data show CDR1 as SGHTA and CDR2 as FQGNSA. The CDR3 totals 14 residues.

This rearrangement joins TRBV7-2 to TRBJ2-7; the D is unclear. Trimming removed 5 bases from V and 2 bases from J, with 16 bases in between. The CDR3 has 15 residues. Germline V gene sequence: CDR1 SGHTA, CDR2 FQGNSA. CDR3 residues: CASSPSVGSAYEQYF. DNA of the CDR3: TGTGCCAGCAGCCCATCCGTGGGGTCAGCCTACGAGCAGTACTTC.

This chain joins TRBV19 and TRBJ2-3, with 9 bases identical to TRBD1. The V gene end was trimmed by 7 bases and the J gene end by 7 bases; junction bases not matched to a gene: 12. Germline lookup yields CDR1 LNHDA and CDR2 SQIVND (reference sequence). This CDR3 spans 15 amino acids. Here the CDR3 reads CASIHRDRVSNTQYF. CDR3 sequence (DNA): TGTGCCAGTATACATAGGGACAGGGTGTCAAATACGCAGTATTTT.

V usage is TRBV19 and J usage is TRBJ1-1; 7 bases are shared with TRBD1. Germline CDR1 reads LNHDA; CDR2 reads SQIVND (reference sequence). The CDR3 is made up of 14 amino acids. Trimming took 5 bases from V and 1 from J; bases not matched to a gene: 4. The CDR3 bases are TGTGCCAGTAGTTCGGGACAGTCGAACACTGAAGCTTTCTTT. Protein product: CASSSGQSNTEAFF.

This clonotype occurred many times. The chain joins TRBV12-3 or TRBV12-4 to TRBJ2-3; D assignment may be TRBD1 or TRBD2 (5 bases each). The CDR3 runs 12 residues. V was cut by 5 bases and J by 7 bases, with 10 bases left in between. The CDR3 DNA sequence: TGTGCCAGCAGTAGGGACCTTAATACGCAGTATTTT. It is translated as CASSRDLNTQYF.

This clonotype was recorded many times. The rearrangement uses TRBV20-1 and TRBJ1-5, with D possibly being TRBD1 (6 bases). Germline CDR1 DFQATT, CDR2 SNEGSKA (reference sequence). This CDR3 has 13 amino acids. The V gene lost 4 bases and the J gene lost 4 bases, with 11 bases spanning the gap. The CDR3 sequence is CSAIGQMNQPQHF. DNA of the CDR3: TGCAGTGCTATAGGACAGATGAATCAGCCCCAGCATTTT.

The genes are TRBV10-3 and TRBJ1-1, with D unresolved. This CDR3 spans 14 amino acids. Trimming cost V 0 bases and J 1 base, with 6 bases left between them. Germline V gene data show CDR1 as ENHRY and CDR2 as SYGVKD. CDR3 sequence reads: CAISESTENTEAFF. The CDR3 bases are TGTGCCATCAGTGAGTCGACGGAGAACACTGAAGCTTTCTTT.

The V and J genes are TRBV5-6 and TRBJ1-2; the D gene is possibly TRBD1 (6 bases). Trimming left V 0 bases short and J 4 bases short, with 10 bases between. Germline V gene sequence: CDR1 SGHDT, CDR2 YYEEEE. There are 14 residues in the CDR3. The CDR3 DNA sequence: TGTGCCAGCAGCTTGGACAGGGTCTTCTATGGCTACACCTTC. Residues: CASSLDRVFYGYTF.

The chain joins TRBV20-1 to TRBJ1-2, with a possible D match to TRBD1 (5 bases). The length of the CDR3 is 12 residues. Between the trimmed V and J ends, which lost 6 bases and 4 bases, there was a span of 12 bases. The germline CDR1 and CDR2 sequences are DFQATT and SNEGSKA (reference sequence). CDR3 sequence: CSAPRESYGYTF. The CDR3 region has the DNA TGCAGTGCCCCCAGGGAGTCCTATGGCTACACCTTC.

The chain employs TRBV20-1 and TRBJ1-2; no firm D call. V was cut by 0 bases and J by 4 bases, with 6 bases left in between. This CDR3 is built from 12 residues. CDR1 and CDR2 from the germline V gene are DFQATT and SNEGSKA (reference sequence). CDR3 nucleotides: TGCAGTGCTAGAGACGTACCCTATGGCTACACCTTC. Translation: CSARDVPYGYTF.

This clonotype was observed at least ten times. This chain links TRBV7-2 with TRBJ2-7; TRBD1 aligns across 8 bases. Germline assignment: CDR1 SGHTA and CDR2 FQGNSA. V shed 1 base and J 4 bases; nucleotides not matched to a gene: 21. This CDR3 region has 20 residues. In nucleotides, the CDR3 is TGTGCCAGCAGCTTAGGTTTCAGACAGGGGTTTATCTCCGTATTGTACGAGCAGTACTTC. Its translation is CASSLGFRQGFISVLYEQYF.

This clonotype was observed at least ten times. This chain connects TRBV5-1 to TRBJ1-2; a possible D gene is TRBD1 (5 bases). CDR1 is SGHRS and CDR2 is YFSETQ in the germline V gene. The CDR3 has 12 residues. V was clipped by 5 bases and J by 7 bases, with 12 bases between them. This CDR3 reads CASRERGGGYTF. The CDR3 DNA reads TGCGCCAGCAGAGAAAGGGGAGGTGGCTACACCTTC.

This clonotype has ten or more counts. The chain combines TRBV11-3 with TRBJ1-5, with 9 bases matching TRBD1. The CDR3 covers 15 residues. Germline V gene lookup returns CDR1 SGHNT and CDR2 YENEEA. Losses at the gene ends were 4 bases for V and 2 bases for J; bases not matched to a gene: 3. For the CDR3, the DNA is TGTGCCAGCAGCTCACGGACAGGGGGCAATCAGCCCCAGCATTTT. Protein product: CASSSRTGGNQPQHF.

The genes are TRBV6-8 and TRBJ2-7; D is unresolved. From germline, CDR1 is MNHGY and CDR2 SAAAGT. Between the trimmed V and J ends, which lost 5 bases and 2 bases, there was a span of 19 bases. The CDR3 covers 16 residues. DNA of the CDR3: TGTGCCAGCAGTGAACAAGGAACGCACTTACCCTACGAGCAGTACTTC. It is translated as CASSEQGTHLPYEQYF.

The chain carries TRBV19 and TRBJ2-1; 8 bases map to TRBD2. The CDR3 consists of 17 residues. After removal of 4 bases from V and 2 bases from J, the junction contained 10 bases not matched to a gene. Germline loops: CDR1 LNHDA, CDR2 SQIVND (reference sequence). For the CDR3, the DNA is TGTGCCAGTAGTAGCTTATCCCGGGGACTAGCCTACAATGAGCAGTTCTTC. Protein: CASSSLSRGLAYNEQFF.